These T cell receptor beta chains were read from a single sample in a study of blood T cell repertoires in COVID-19. Some clones are missing from TCRdb's copy, which holds only in-frame ones; the method was immunoSEQ multiplex PCR. Among approximately 47,000 clones, about 90% were seen once, and the ten largest hold approximately 11%. Sequenced material: peripheral blood. These receptors came from a human donor with active COVID-19. The donor label of this sample is uncertain. Each CDR3 is given with its conserved first and last residue. A D gene is named only where the DNA matches it firmly. The size entry is marked missing in some rows and otherwise reads once, few, many or a size class.

CDR3 DNA	CDR3 protein	clone size	D gene	V gene	J gene
TGTGCCAGCAGCCCAACCGGACTAGCGGGCGACGAGCAGTACTTC	CASSPTGLAGDEQYF	-	TRBD2	TRBV7-9	TRBJ2-7
TGTGCCAGTACGACAGGGATGAACACCGGGGAGCTGTTTTTT	CASTTGMNTGELFF	-	TRBD1	TRBV25-1	TRBJ2-2
TGCGCCAGCAGCCTTTCGGGCTACGAGCAGTACTTC	CASSLSGYEQYF	-	-	TRBV5-1	TRBJ2-7
TGTGCCAGCAGCTTAGCGCTCCGGGGGGGGGACACCGGGGAGCTGTTTTTT	CASSLALRGGDTGELFF	-	TRBD2	TRBV7-6	TRBJ2-2
TGTGCCAGCAGCGTAGGGAGAGGGGGGGACACCATATATTTT	CASSVGRGGDTIYF	-	-	TRBV9	TRBJ1-3
TGTGCCAGCAGCGGACAGGCGACCTACGAGCAGTACTTC	CASSGQATYEQYF	-	TRBD1	TRBV7-9	TRBJ2-7
TGTGCCAGCAGTTTAGTCGAGGGATTTGGCTACACCTTC	CASSLVEGFGYTF	-	-	TRBV12-3/TRBV12-4	TRBJ1-2
TGTGCCAGCAGCTTAGAGGGCAGGGGCGGAAGCTATGGCTACACCTTC	CASSLEGRGGSYGYTF	-	-	TRBV11-3	TRBJ1-2
TGTGCCAGCACCTCAGGGACTAGCGGGACCTACGAGCAGTACTTC	CASTSGTSGTYEQYF	-	TRBD2	TRBV28	TRBJ2-7
TGCGCCAGCAGCTCGGACAGTTCAGATACGCAGTATTTT	CASSSDSSDTQYF	-	-	TRBV5-1	TRBJ2-3
TGTGCCAGCAGCCCCGAGGGACAGGGCAATCAGCCCCAGCATTTT	CASSPEGQGNQPQHF	-	TRBD1	TRBV9	TRBJ1-5
TGTGCCAGCAGCTTGAGACAGACTAACTATGGCTACACCTTC	CASSLRQTNYGYTF	-	-	TRBV5-8	TRBJ1-2
TGCGCCAGCAGCGGATCCATCGGACGGGGAATGAACACTGAAGCTTTCTTT	CASSGSIGRGMNTEAFF	-	-	TRBV5-1	TRBJ1-1
TGTGCCAGCAGCTTAGGACCAGGGGCTCAGCCCCAGCATTTT	CASSLGPGAQPQHF	-	-	TRBV7-9	TRBJ1-5
TGCGCCAGCAGCTTGGGCGCTAGCGGGGGCACAGATACGCAGTATTTT	CASSLGASGGTDTQYF	-	TRBD2	TRBV5-1	TRBJ2-3
TGTGCCAGCAGCTTAAGGGATCGGAGGGAAGCTTTCTTT	CASSLRDRREAFF	few	-	TRBV7-8	TRBJ1-1
TGTGCCAGCCTCCTTGGCTCGGGTGAAGCTTTCTTT	CASLLGSGEAFF	-	-	TRBV18	TRBJ1-1
TGTGCCAGCAGTTACACGCGAGGGTATGGCTACACCTTC	CASSYTRGYGYTF	-	-	TRBV6-5	TRBJ1-2
TGTGCCAGCAGTCGGACAGGGGACGGGGAGCTGTTTTTT	CASSRTGDGELFF	once	TRBD1	TRBV6-6	TRBJ2-2
TGTGCCAGCAGTGAACGTGGGACAGGGGGCTTTGGCTACACCTTC	CASSERGTGGFGYTF	once	TRBD1	TRBV25-1	TRBJ1-2
TGTGCCAGCAGGCTAACGAGGGGGCAGAACAATGAGCAGTTCTTC	CASRLTRGQNNEQFF	-	TRBD1	TRBV11-1	TRBJ2-1
TGTGCCAGTAGTTTGCGTAATCAGCCCCAGCATTTT	CASSLRNQPQHF	-	-	TRBV19	TRBJ1-5
TGTGCCAGCAGGAGGGGGCAATACGAGCAGTACTTC	CASRRGQYEQYF	-	TRBD1	TRBV5-5	TRBJ2-7
TGTGCCAGCAGCTTGGCCGGGGGTGGCGGAGGCTACACCTTC	CASSLAGGGGGYTF	-	-	TRBV5-4	TRBJ1-2
TGTGCCATCAGTGGTGGACAGGGGGCGAATAATGAGCAGTTCTTC	CAISGGQGANNEQFF	-	TRBD1	TRBV10-3	TRBJ2-1
TGTGCCAGCTCACCCGACAGTAAGACTAATGAAAAACTGTTTTTT	CASSPDSKTNEKLFF	-	-	TRBV18	TRBJ1-4
TGTGCCAGCAGCTCCTCGGGGGGGCCCGGGATAGATACGCAGTATTTT	CASSSSGGPGIDTQYF	-	TRBD2	TRBV6-2/TRBV6-3	TRBJ2-3
TGTGCCAGCAGCTTGGGAATGGGACTAGCGGATGAGCAGTTCTTC	CASSLGMGLADEQFF	-	TRBD2	TRBV5-6	TRBJ2-1
TGTGCCAGCAGCTTCCGGGACAGGGACTACAATGAGCAGTTCTTC	CASSFRDRDYNEQFF	-	TRBD1	TRBV11-2	TRBJ2-1
TGTGCCAGCAGCGTAGAACAGGCGAACACTGAAGCTTTCTTT	CASSVEQANTEAFF	-	-	TRBV9	TRBJ1-1
TGTGCCAGTTTAGCGGGAGATTACAATGAGCAGTTCTTC	CASLAGDYNEQFF	-	TRBD2	TRBV28	TRBJ2-1
TGCGCCAGCAGCACCGGGACAGGGGGCGTAAAGACCAAAAACATTCAGTACTTC	CASSTGTGGVKTKNIQYF	-	TRBD1	TRBV5-1	TRBJ2-4
TGTGCCAGCAGCCCCGGACTAGCAGGAGATAGGTTGGGTTACGAGCAGTACTTC	CASSPGLAGDRLGYEQYF	-	TRBD2	TRBV7-2	TRBJ2-7
TGTGCCAGCAGCTTGACAGGGGGCAGATATGGCTACACCTTC	CASSLTGGRYGYTF	-	TRBD1	TRBV5-5	TRBJ1-2
TGTGCCAGCAGCTCCCCCCATTACGGGGACACTGAAGCTTTCTTT	CASSSPHYGDTEAFF	-	-	TRBV5-6	TRBJ1-1
TGTGCCAGCAGCCGAGATTGGAAGGGCGATGGGAGTGAAGCTTTCTTT	CASSRDWKGDGSEAFF	-	-	TRBV7-8	TRBJ1-1
TGCGCCAGCAGCCAAGAATTGGGACAGGGGTCCGACGAGCAGTACTTC	CASSQELGQGSDEQYF	-	TRBD1	TRBV4-1	TRBJ2-7
TGTGCCATCACTAGACTAGCCGGCGACACCGGGGAGCTGTTTTTT	CAITRLAGDTGELFF	-	TRBD2	TRBV10-3	TRBJ2-2
TGTGCCAGCAGTTACACGGGTGGGGCCAACGTCCTGACTTTC	CASSYTGGANVLTF	-	-	TRBV6-6	TRBJ2-6
TGTGCCAGCAGCCAAGGCCCTCAGGTAGGTTTGGCGTACGAGCAGTACTTC	CASSQGPQVGLAYEQYF	-	-	TRBV3-1/TRBV3-2	TRBJ2-7
TGTGCCAGCAGCTTTAGAACCCCCCGGACTGGCTCCGAGCAGTACTTC	CASSFRTPRTGSEQYF	-	-	TRBV5-4	TRBJ2-7
TGTGCCTGGAGTCGGGATAGCAATCAGCCCCAGCATTTT	CAWSRDSNQPQHF	-	-	TRBV30	TRBJ1-5